One T cell receptor (beta chain) is described in this entry. The data were taken from a study of cytomegalovirus exposure and HLA in healthy donors. Background on the study: In a later analysis, it was reported that the roughly 130 validation repertoires had been produced on the same platform as the 500 to 850 repertoires belonging to the first cohort.

The protocol was immunoSEQ multiplex PCR, while the TCRdb copy is restricted to in-frame clones and leaves out a portion. The data show 90,000 to 100,000 clones, roughly 89% seen once. CDR1 and CDR2 from the germline V gene are KGHSH and LQKENI. V was pared by 1 base and J by 0 bases, with 16 bases between. The CDR3 spans 17 residues. The sequence was collected from a woman younger than 45 in good health and CMV-seronegative. The sample was PBMCs. The chain links TRBV18 to TRBJ2-7; possible D gene TRBD2, 6 bases. This chain's CDR3 is CASSPLAPGLISYEQYF. The CDR3 DNA follows: TGTGCCAGCTCACCACTTGCTCCGGGACTTATCTCCTACGAGCAGTACTTC.